This T cell receptor beta chain derives from a study of radiotherapy plus CTLA-4 blockade in lung cancer. Overall study context: Objective responses were recorded in roughly 20% of patients, with disease control recorded in 25% to 40%.

V dropped 5 bases and J dropped 3; count of bases not matched to a gene: 3. The germline gives CDR1 MNHNY, CDR2 SVGAGI (reference sequence). The CDR3 extends over 13 amino acids. The table came from immunoSEQ multiplex PCR; TCRdb's copy has only in-frame clones and leaves some out. The table shows 81,000 or so clones, with about 80% occurring only once. Specimen: peripheral blood, collected from a patient treated with radiotherapy plus ipilimumab. This receptor was identified in a human donor with non-small cell lung cancer that progressed on radiotherapy plus ipilimumab. This chain connects TRBV6-6 to TRBJ2-7, with 8 bases matching TRBD2. CDR3 residues: CASSQGLGYEQYF. DNA for the CDR3: TGTGCCAGCAGTCAGGGACTAGGCTACGAGCAGTACTTC.